These 14 T cell receptor beta chains share one sample of origin, sequenced in a study of T cells in localized non-small cell lung cancer. TCRdb's table, derived via immunoSEQ multiplex PCR, lists solely in-frame clones and lacks some. This table holds some 25,000 clones, around 90% found once. Sequencing used peripheral blood, obtained before any cancer treatment. All receptors come from a woman aged 40 to 75 with stage I lung adenocarcinoma.

The rearrangement joins TRBV6-5 to TRBJ2-3; 9 nucleotides align to TRBD1. Trimming at V came to 6 bases and at J to 7 bases, leaving 11 bases not matched to a gene. The CDR3 runs 15 residues. CDR1 is MNHEY and CDR2 is SVGAGI in the germline V gene. The CDR3 reads CASRPGQGPSYTQYF. The CDR3 DNA reads as TGTGCCAGCAGGCCCGGACAGGGGCCCTCATATACGCAGTATTTT.

The V call is TRBV4-1, the J call TRBJ2-2; TRBD2 agrees at 8 bases. This CDR3 has 16 amino acids. CDR1 and CDR2 from the germline V gene are MGHRA and YSYEKL. The trim removed 4 bases at V and 6 bases at J, leaving 10 bases unmatched. The CDR3, as DNA: TGCGCCAGCAGCCCCCGGGGGGGGCTAGCGGCCGGGGAGCTGTTTTTT. Translation: CASSPRGGLAAGELFF.

The V gene is TRBV10-3, the J gene TRBJ2-1; D uncertain. The V end lost 7 bases, the J end lost 6 bases, and 13 bases lay between the germline ends. The CDR3 length is 13 residues. Per germline, CDR1 ENHRY and CDR2 SYGVKD. CDR3 nucleotide sequence: TGTGCCATCACCGACAATACAGTCAATGAGCAGTTCTTC. Its protein is CAITDNTVNEQFF.

The chain combines TRBV5-1 with TRBJ2-3; no clear D. This CDR3 is 15 amino acids long. Per the germline V gene, CDR1 is SGHRS and CDR2 is YFSETQ. The V and J ends lost 0 bases and 7 bases respectively, with 15 bases between them. CDR3 amino acids: CASSLDGSNRNTQYF. The DNA of the CDR3 is TGCGCCAGCAGCTTGGATGGAAGTAATCGGAATACGCAGTATTTT. The full variable domain, rest sourced from reference TRBV5-1 and TRBJ2-3, is KAGVTQTPRYLIKTRGQQVTLSCSPISGHRSVSWYQQTPGQGLQFLFEYFSETQRNKGNFPGRFSGRQFSNSRSEMNVSTLELGDSALYLCASSLDGSNRNTQYFGPGTRLTVL.

The J gene is TRBJ2-1, the V gene TRBV6-1; 7 bases are shared with TRBD1. This CDR3 has 15 residues. The V and J ends lost 6 bases and 6 bases, in that order; junction bases with no gene match: 11. Looked up from germline, CDR1 is MNHNS and CDR2 is SASEGT. In DNA form, the CDR3 reads TGTGCCAGCAGGGTCGGGACAGCTCTCTCCAATGAGCAGTTCTTC. This translates into CASRVGTALSNEQFF.

This chain links TRBV28 with TRBJ2-7, with TRBD2 as a possible D gene (6 bases). The germline CDR1 and CDR2 sequences are MDHEN and SYDVKM. V was shortened by 2 bases and J by 2 bases, with 10 bases between the two germline ends. The CDR3 sequence is 14 residues long. CDR3: CASSLAGLTYEQYF. The CDR3 DNA reads TGTGCCAGCAGTTTAGCGGGGCTTACCTACGAGCAGTACTTC.

The chain couples TRBV19 to TRBJ1-3; unclear D gene. The germline V gene encodes CDR1 LNHDA and CDR2 SQIVND (reference sequence). Trimming took off 8 bases at V and 2 bases at J, with 10 bases between the two ends. This CDR3 contains 13 residues. The CDR3 bases are TGTGCCAGTGGAGAACTTGCTGGAAACACCATATATTTT. Protein: CASGELAGNTIYF.

The genes are TRBV2 and TRBJ2-2; D is undetermined. Trimming shortened V by 6 bases and J by 3 bases, and 8 bases separated the two germline ends. The V gene's germline CDR1 is SNHLY and CDR2 FYNNEI. The CDR3 is made up of 13 amino acids. CDR3 protein: CASRGIHTGELFF. The CDR3 coding sequence is TGTGCCAGCAGAGGGATCCACACCGGGGAGCTGTTTTTT.

This clone came up once. The chain links TRBV19 to TRBJ2-1; possible D gene TRBD1, 6 bases. Trimming took 1 base from V and 4 from J, leaving 8 bases between them. From germline, CDR1 is LNHDA and CDR2 SQIVND (reference sequence). The CDR3 is 14 residues long. Written as DNA, the CDR3 is TGTGCCAGTAGTATAGGGACAGTGTACAATGAGCAGTTCTTC. Its translation: CASSIGTVYNEQFF. The variable domain in full, with the rest retrieved from reference TRBV19 and TRBJ2-1, is DGGITQSPKYLFRKEGQNVTLSCEQNLNHDAMYWYRQDPGQGLRLIYYSQIVNDFQKGDIAEGYSVSREKKESFPLTVTSAQKNPTAFYLCASSIGTVYNEQFFGPGTRLTVL.

The V and J genes are TRBV27 and TRBJ2-5, with D perhaps matching TRBD2 (6 bases). This CDR3 is 16 amino acids long. Trimming cost V 2 bases and J 5 bases, with 18 bases left between them. The V gene's germline CDR1 is MNHEY and CDR2 SMNVEV (reference sequence). CDR3 DNA sequence: TGTGCCAGCAGTTTAATATGGGGGGAGTCCGGCGAGACCCAGTACTTC. Its translation is CASSLIWGESGETQYF.

The chain employs TRBV5-1 and TRBJ2-3, with D perhaps matching TRBD2 (7 bases). The germline gives CDR1 SGHRS, CDR2 YFSETQ. The CDR3 has 17 amino acids. Trimming pared 10 bases from V and 0 bases from J, leaving 24 bases between. The CDR3 sequence is CASRLGGLTSSTDTQYF. The CDR3 region has the DNA TGCGCCTCACGTCTGGGGGGGCTGACCTCTAGCACAGATACGCAGTATTTT.

The chain joins TRBV7-7 to TRBJ2-5; TRBD2 is a possible D gene (6 bases). Germline CDR1 and CDR2: SSHAT and FNYEAQ (reference sequence). Trimming shortened V by 1 base and J by 4 bases, and 13 bases separated the two germline ends. The CDR3 length is 15 residues. The CDR3 spells CASSLVGGTGETQYF. The CDR3 coding sequence is TGTGCCAGCAGCTTAGTCGGGGGAACCGGAGAGACCCAGTACTTC. Variable domain in full (rest from reference TRBV7-7 and TRBJ2-5): GAGVSQSPRYKVTKRGQDVTLRCDPISSHATLYWYQQALGQGPEFLTYFNYEAQPDKSGLPSDRFSAERPEGSISTLTIQRTEQRDSAMYRCASSLVGGTGETQYFGPGTRLLVL.

J is TRBJ1-5 and V is TRBV28; 8 positions agree with TRBD1. The CDR3 is made up of 15 amino acids. With 5 bases clipped from V and 6 bases from J, the junction kept 9 bases outside the gene matches. Germline values: CDR1 MDHEN, CDR2 SYDVKM. The CDR3 coding sequence is TGTGCCAGCAGTCCCCTCACAGGGGGAGGTCAGCCCCAGCATTTT. It is translated as CASSPLTGGGQPQHF.

The rearrangement uses TRBV6-1 and TRBJ1-2; D ambiguous. Per germline, CDR1 MNHNS and CDR2 SASEGT. The CDR3 has 17 residues. V gave up 2 bases and J gave up 4 bases, with 20 bases separating them. In DNA form, the CDR3 reads TGTGCCAGCAGTGAATTGATGTTATCGATACGATTCTATGGCTACACCTTC. This sequence encodes CASSELMLSIRFYGYTF.